The 30 T cell receptor beta chains below were found in one sample sequenced in a study of beta chain features in type 1 diabetes. Study-wide results and limits: Type 1 diabetes patients had TCRB CDR3s that were shorter (moderately but significantly so) in all four CD4+ subsets.

Every isolated RNA sample was fully reverse transcribed, so sequencing captured expressed TCRB transcripts. Clones were sequenced by immunoSEQ multiplex PCR, and TCRdb holds only the in-frame ones, with some missing. The data hold approximately 360,000 clones, with around 12% observed a single time. Their target antigens are unknown. The material sequenced was naive CD4+ T cells from blood. The receptors were sampled from a woman under 30 with type 1 diabetes.

V usage is TRBV29-1 and J usage is TRBJ2-1; 12 nucleotides match TRBD2. Trimming cost V 3 bases and J 3 bases; bases outside gene matches: 0. From germline, CDR1 is SQVTM and CDR2 ANQGSEA. The CDR3 has 14 residues. As DNA, the CDR3 is TGCAGCGTTGAGACTAGCGGGGGCTACAATGAGCAGTTCTTC. Translation: CSVETSGGYNEQFF.

This clone was counted between two and nine times. The V and J genes are TRBV7-2 and TRBJ2-3; 8 positions match TRBD2. CDR1 is SGHTA and CDR2 is FQGNSA in the germline V gene. After removal of 1 base from V and 2 bases from J, the junction contained 5 bases not matched to a gene. The length of the CDR3 is 16 residues. The CDR3 DNA is TGTGCCAGCAGCTTAGTCCAGCGGGGGTCCACAGATACGCAGTATTTT. Its protein product is CASSLVQRGSTDTQYF.

The rearrangement uses TRBV9 and TRBJ2-5, with 11 bases matching TRBD2. The CDR3 has 15 residues. J lost 5 bases, V lost 2 bases, and 5 bases had no gene match. Germline V gene data show CDR1 as SGDLS and CDR2 as YYNGEE. The DNA of the CDR3 is TGTGCCAGCAGCGTGCCACTAGCGGGGGATGAGACCCAGTACTTC. This translates into CASSVPLAGDETQYF.

This clone was counted a single time. The rearrangement links TRBV7-9 to TRBJ2-7, with D maybe TRBD2 (5 bases). The germline gives CDR1 SEHNR, CDR2 FQNEAQ (reference sequence). The ends were cut back, 5 bases at V and 1 base at J, with 18 bases in the middle. This CDR3 region has 16 residues. The CDR3 protein is CASSLRAGVLSYEQYF. CDR3 nucleotide sequence: TGTGCCAGCAGCCTCCGGGCCGGGGTTCTATCCTACGAGCAGTACTTC. The full variable domain, with the rest looked up from reference TRBV7-9 and TRBJ2-7, is DTGVSQNPRHKITKRGQNVTFRCDPISEHNRLYWYRQTLGQGPEFLTYFQNEAQLEKSRLLSDRFSAERPKGSFSTLEIQRTEQGDSAMYLCASSLRAGVLSYEQYFGPGTRLTVT.

This clone has only a few counts. V is TRBV28 and J is TRBJ1-5; D possibly corresponds to TRBD1 (6 bases). Trimming pared 4 bases from V and 1 base from J, leaving 8 bases between. The length of the CDR3 is 14 residues. CDR1 and CDR2 (germline): MDHEN, SYDVKM. For the CDR3, the DNA is TGTGCCAGCAGTTCCGGACAGAGCAATCAGCCCCAGCATTTT. Encoded protein: CASSSGQSNQPQHF.

This rearrangement joins TRBV4-3 to TRBJ2-7; D remains unclear. The CDR3 is 13 residues long. The germline CDR1 and CDR2 sequences are LGHNA and YSLEER. The V end was cut by 1 base, the J end by 5 bases, with 9 bases between. CDR3 region: CASSQADTHEQYF. The CDR3 coding sequence is TGCGCCAGCAGCCAAGCAGACACCCACGAGCAGTACTTC.

The chain is built from TRBV7-2 and TRBJ2-1; TRBD2 aligns across 14 bases. The J segment lost 9 bases and the V segment lost 3 bases, leaving 4 bases of the junction unmatched. This CDR3 spans 15 amino acids. CDR1 and CDR2 (germline): SGHTA, FQGNSA. CDR3 DNA sequence: TGTGCCAGCAGCTTTCCGGGACTAGCGGGAGTTGAGCAGTTCTTC. The encoded protein is CASSFPGLAGVEQFF.

This chain links TRBV5-1 with TRBJ1-2, with 7 bases lining up with TRBD1. V shed 5 bases and J 5 bases; nucleotides not matched to a gene: 9. CDR1 is SGHRS, CDR2 YFSETQ, per germline. The CDR3 extends over 14 amino acids. As DNA, the CDR3 is TGCGCCAGCAGACCCGGGACAGCCGAATATGGCTACACCTTC. Its translation: CASRPGTAEYGYTF.

This clone was seen only a few times. The chain couples TRBV18 to TRBJ2-7; D not resolved. Looked up from germline, CDR1 is KGHSH and CDR2 is LQKENI. CDR3 length: 13 amino acids. Trimming stripped 4 bases from V and 7 bases from J, with 14 bases between. As DNA, the CDR3 is TGTGCCAGCTCACGGCCCCCGAACGGGGAGCAGTACTTC. Its protein is CASSRPPNGEQYF.

This rearrangement joins TRBV5-4 to TRBJ1-2, with a tentative D call TRBD1 (5 bases). Trimming took 4 bases from V and 4 from J, leaving 14 bases between them. The CDR3 runs 14 residues. Germline CDR1 is SGHNT and CDR2 is YYREEE (reference sequence). The CDR3 here is CASSPREFGYGYTF. In nucleotides, the CDR3 is TGTGCCAGCAGCCCCAGGGAATTTGGCTATGGCTACACCTTC. Variable domain in full (rest from reference TRBV5-4 and TRBJ1-2): ETGVTQSPTHLIKTRGQQVTLRCSSQSGHNTVSWYQQALGQGPQFIFQYYREEENGRGNFPPRFSGLQFPNYSSELNVNALELDDSALYLCASSPREFGYGYTFGSGTRLTVV.

The sample holds a few counts of this clone. This chain's CDR3 is CSVGQGADYTF. For the CDR3, the DNA is TGCAGCGTTGGACAGGGGGCGGACTACACCTTC. The genes are TRBV29-1 and TRBJ1-2; TRBD1 agrees at 10 bases. The germline V gene encodes CDR1 SQVTM and CDR2 ANQGSEA. The CDR3 covers 11 residues. Germline trimming cut 4 bases from V and 10 bases from J; bases unmatched to any gene: 3. The full variable domain, with the rest looked up from reference TRBV29-1 and TRBJ1-2, is SAVISQKPSRDICQRGTSLTIQCQVDSQVTMMFWYRQQPGQSLTLIATANQGSEATYESGFVIDKFPISRPNLTFSTLTVSNMSPEDSSIYLCSVGQGADYTFGSGTRLTVV.

The J gene is TRBJ1-2, the V gene TRBV4-2, with D possibly TRBD1 on 5 matching bases. The CDR3 totals 15 residues. Trimming took 2 bases from V and 4 from J, leaving 14 bases between them. Germline CDR1 reads LGHNA; CDR2 reads YNFKEQ. The CDR3 protein is CASSQQAGVSYGYTF. The DNA for the CDR3 is TGTGCCAGCAGCCAACAGGCGGGGGTTAGCTATGGCTACACCTTC.

This clone was recorded a few times. The V and J genes are TRBV5-1 and TRBJ2-3; TRBD2 matches 8 bases. Germline V lookup: CDR1 SGHRS, CDR2 YFSETQ. The CDR3 runs to 14 residues. Losses at the gene ends were 4 bases for V and 4 bases for J; bases not matched to a gene: 5. The CDR3 DNA is TGCGCCAGCAGCCAAGGACTAGCAGCAGATACGCAGTATTTT. Its translation: CASSQGLAADTQYF. The variable domain in full, with the rest retrieved from reference TRBV5-1 and TRBJ2-3, is KAGVTQTPRYLIKTRGQQVTLSCSPISGHRSVSWYQQTPGQGLQFLFEYFSETQRNKGNFPGRFSGRQFSNSRSEMNVSTLELGDSALYLCASSQGLAADTQYFGPGTRLTVL.

This sequence joins TRBV6-5 and TRBJ1-1, with a weak D call TRBD1 (6 bases). The length of the CDR3 is 13 residues. CDR1 and CDR2 from the germline V gene are MNHEY and SVGAGI. V lost 0 bases, J lost 7 bases, and 9 bases lay in between. CDR3 amino acids: CASSYSTGYEAFF. The CDR3 coding sequence is TGTGCCAGCAGTTACTCGACAGGCTATGAAGCTTTCTTT.

This clone was recorded a few times. The genes are TRBV9 and TRBJ2-7, with TRBD2 identical over 9 bases. Unmatched junction bases numbered 15, after V lost 0 bases and J lost 2 bases. Germline CDR1 reads SGDLS; CDR2 reads YYNGEE. The CDR3 runs 19 residues. DNA for the CDR3: TGTGCCAGCAGCGTAGGAATTGGGGGACTAGCTCCTCAGGCCTACGAGCAGTACTTC. It translates to CASSVGIGGLAPQAYEQYF.

This chain connects TRBV28 to TRBJ2-1; TRBD1 agrees at 8 bases. V trimming: 7 bases; J trimming: 6 bases; junction bases outside the gene matches: 11. The CDR3 contains 15 residues. CDR1 MDHEN and CDR2 SYDVKM come from the germline V gene. The CDR3 protein is CASTGPTGESNEQFF. CDR3 sequence (DNA): TGTGCCAGCACCGGCCCGACAGGGGAAAGCAATGAGCAGTTCTTC.

The sample holds a few counts of this clone. The chain carries TRBV21-1 and TRBJ2-7; TRBD2, the table's D call, was not compared with the DNA. TRBV21-1 is a listed pseudogene. There are 13 residues in the CDR3. CDR3 protein: CASSKERDYEQYF. In nucleotides, the CDR3 is TGTGCCAGCAGCAAAGAGCGGGATTACGAGCAGTACTTC.

This clone was found a few times. Germline and junction disagree at one end, which may indicate a read error. V and J are TRBV5-1 and TRBJ2-1; 10 bases agree with TRBD2. Per the germline V gene, CDR1 is SGHRS and CDR2 is YFSETQ. The CDR3 is 16 residues long. The CDR3 sequence is CASRPKREGTYSEQFF. CDR3 nucleotides: TGCGCCAGCAGACCCAAGCGGGAGGGGACCTACAGTGAGCAGTTCTTC.

This chain connects TRBV28 to TRBJ2-1, with D possibly being TRBD1 (5 bases). The V and J ends lost 4 bases and 8 bases respectively, with 12 bases between them. CDR1 MDHEN and CDR2 SYDVKM come from the germline V gene. This CDR3 has 13 amino acids. CDR3 bases: TGTGCCAGCAGTTGGGGCGGAGTCGATGAGCAGTTCTTC. This sequence encodes CASSWGGVDEQFF.

This clone was picked up a small number of times. The chain links TRBV9 to TRBJ1-4; D call uncertain. With 0 bases removed from V and 8 bases from J, the gap between germline ends came to 14 bases. Germline CDR1 reads SGDLS; CDR2 reads YYNGEE. This CDR3 spans 15 amino acids. The CDR3 DNA follows: TGTGCCAGCAGCGTAGATCGATGGCCTAGAGAAAAACTGTTTTTT. It is translated as CASSVDRWPREKLFF. The full variable domain, rest sourced from reference TRBV9 and TRBJ1-4, is DSGVTQTPKHLITATGQRVTLRCSPRSGDLSVYWYQQSLDQGLQFLIQYYNGEERAKGNILERFSAQQFPDLHSELNLSSLELGDSALYFCASSVDRWPREKLFFGSGTQLSVL.

The gene calls are TRBV7-2 and TRBJ1-1; no clear D gene. Per germline, CDR1 SGHTA and CDR2 FQGNSA. The CDR3 runs to 13 residues. V gave up 4 bases and J gave up 4 bases, with 10 bases separating them. CDR3 bases: TGTGCCAGCAGCTCCTTTTCGTCCACTGAAGCTTTCTTT. This gives the protein CASSSFSSTEAFF.

The chain couples TRBV9 to TRBJ2-7; 14 bases fit TRBD2. Germline-derived CDR1 and CDR2 are SGDLS and YYNGEE. The CDR3 totals 16 residues. The J segment lost 8 bases and the V segment lost 0 bases, leaving 7 bases of the junction unmatched. The CDR3: CASSVEKGLAGVQQYF. In DNA form, the CDR3 reads TGTGCCAGCAGCGTAGAAAAGGGACTAGCGGGAGTCCAGCAGTACTTC.

The genes are TRBV4-1 and TRBJ2-2; the match to TRBD1 covers 10 bases. J lost 3 bases, V lost 2 bases, and 9 bases had no gene match. This CDR3 spans 18 amino acids. CDR1 MGHRA and CDR2 YSYEKL come from the germline V gene. CDR3 in amino acids: CASSQQTGGVTDTGELFF. Here the CDR3 DNA reads TGCGCCAGCAGCCAACAGACAGGGGGCGTAACTGACACCGGGGAGCTGTTTTTT.

This chain joins TRBV6-6 and TRBJ1-1, with a weak D call TRBD1 (6 bases). Germline loops: CDR1 MNHNY, CDR2 SVGAGI (reference sequence). This CDR3 spans 14 amino acids. Trimming stripped 2 bases from V and 3 bases from J, with 10 bases between. CDR3 DNA sequence: TGTGCCAGCAGTTACGGGGGCCTTGACACTGAAGCTTTCTTT. Encoded protein: CASSYGGLDTEAFF.

In this sample, this clone turned up a few times. This chain uses TRBV5-1 with TRBJ1-5, with D possibly TRBD1 on 5 matching bases. The CDR3 is 15 amino acids. Germline CDR1 and CDR2: SGHRS and YFSETQ. Trimming pared 4 bases from V and 1 base from J, leaving 12 bases between. The CDR3 loop is CASSPDGASNQPQHF. The DNA of the CDR3 is TGCGCCAGCAGCCCAGATGGGGCAAGCAATCAGCCCCAGCATTTT.

This clone showed up just a few times. The rearrangement links TRBV2 to TRBJ1-5; tentative D call: TRBD1 (5 bases). Germline loops: CDR1 SNHLY, CDR2 FYNNEI. The CDR3 spans 13 residues. Trimming removed 4 bases at V and 3 bases at J, with 7 bases between. The CDR3 coding sequence is TGTGCCAGCAGTGCGACAGCCAATCAGCCCCAGCATTTT. Translation gives CASSATANQPQHF.

The J gene is TRBJ2-5, the V gene TRBV9; D remains unclear. Germline assignment: CDR1 SGDLS and CDR2 YYNGEE. Between the trimmed V and J ends, which lost 1 base and 5 bases, there was a span of 12 bases. The CDR3 covers 14 residues. CDR3 bases: TGTGCCAGCAGCGTATCGTCCAGTTGGGAGACCCAGTACTTC. This codes for CASSVSSSWETQYF.

This clone was detected only a few times. The chain uses TRBV9 and TRBJ1-1; no clear D. Between the trimmed V and J ends, which lost 6 bases and 4 bases, there was a span of 19 bases. Germline loops: CDR1 SGDLS, CDR2 YYNGEE. The CDR3 loop spans 15 amino acids. In DNA, the CDR3 is TGTGCCAGCACCCCGATGACAAGGGCGGGCACTGAAGCTTTCTTT. Translated: CASTPMTRAGTEAFF.

This clone has a handful of counts. This rearrangement joins TRBV11-2 to TRBJ1-2, with TRBD1 matching over 11 bases. V was clipped by 3 bases and J by 8 bases; unmatched bases: 8. The CDR3 loop spans 15 amino acids. Germline V gene lookup returns CDR1 SGHAT and CDR2 FQNNGV. The CDR3 DNA is TGTGCCAGCAGCTTCCTAGGACAGGGGGCAGGAGGCTACACCTTC. It yields the protein CASSFLGQGAGGYTF.

The rearrangement joins TRBV11-1 to TRBJ2-7, with 8 bases that match TRBD1. The trim removed 6 bases at V and 0 bases at J, leaving 7 bases unmatched. This CDR3 region has 15 residues. Per the germline V gene, CDR1 is SGHAT and CDR2 is FQDESV (reference sequence). CDR3 amino acids: CASSLGQGFSYEQYF. The CDR3 nucleotides read TGTGCCAGCAGTCTTGGACAGGGATTCTCCTACGAGCAGTACTTC.